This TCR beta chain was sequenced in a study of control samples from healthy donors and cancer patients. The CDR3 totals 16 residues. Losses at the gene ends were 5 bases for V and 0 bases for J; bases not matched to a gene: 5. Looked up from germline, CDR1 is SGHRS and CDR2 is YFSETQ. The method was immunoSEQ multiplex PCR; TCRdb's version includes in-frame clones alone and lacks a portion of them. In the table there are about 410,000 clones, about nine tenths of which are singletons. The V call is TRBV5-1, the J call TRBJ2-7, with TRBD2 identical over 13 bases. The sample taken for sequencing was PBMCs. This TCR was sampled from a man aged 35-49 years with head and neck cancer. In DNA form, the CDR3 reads TGCGCCAGCAGATCCGGGACTAGCGGGGCCTCCTACGAGCAGTACTTC. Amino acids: CASRSGTSGASYEQYF.